This is a list of T cell receptor beta chains from one sample in a study of blood T cell repertoires in COVID-19. Clones were sequenced by immunoSEQ multiplex PCR, and TCRdb holds only the in-frame ones, with some missing. The data hold approximately 290,000 clones, with about 85% observed a single time. The material sequenced was peripheral blood. These receptor sequences come from a human donor with COVID-19, enrolled during active disease. The donor label of this sample is uncertain. The CDR3 runs from the conserved cysteine through the conserved F or W. A D gene is named only where the DNA matches it firmly. Clone size is given for some rows only: seen once, a few or many times, or a class if the clone is expanded.

TGTGCCAGCAGTTTGGGACAGGGGGTAGGCCAGCCCCAGCATTTT | CASSLGQGVGQPQHF | TRBJ1-5 | 15 | TRBV6-5 | . | TRBD1
TGCGCCAGCAGCCCCCTCCGGGGGCAGCCCCAGCATTTT | CASSPLRGQPQHF | TRBJ1-5 | 13 | TRBV4-1 | . | .
TGTGCCAGCAGTGGACAGGTGAACACTGAAGCTTTCTTT | CASSGQVNTEAFF | TRBJ1-1 | 13 | TRBV6-4 | many | .
TGTGCCAGCAGCCAAGGAAGGGGCAGCTCTGGAAACACCATATATTTT | CASSQGRGSSGNTIYF | TRBJ1-3 | 16 | TRBV3-1/TRBV3-2 | . | .
TGTGCCAGCAGCCCCCCGGGGGTTTACGAGCAGTACTTC | CASSPPGVYEQYF | TRBJ2-7 | 13 | TRBV5-8 | many | .
TGTGCCAGTAGTATCCCGCAGGGTGAGCAGTTCTTC | CASSIPQGEQFF | TRBJ2-1 | 12 | TRBV19 | . | .
TGTGCCAGCAGCCATCCGGGACTAGCGGGAGGTCCCGCGGAAACAGATACGCAGTATTTT | CASSHPGLAGGPAETDTQYF | TRBJ2-3 | 20 | TRBV4-2 | . | TRBD2
TGTGCCAGCAGCTTTTCCCTAGGGGATGAGCAGTTCTTC | CASSFSLGDEQFF | TRBJ2-1 | 13 | TRBV7-3 | . | .
TGTGCCAGCAGCTTATCGGGGGGAGGGATCACAGATACGCAGTATTTT | CASSLSGGGITDTQYF | TRBJ2-3 | 16 | TRBV7-6 | . | TRBD2
TGTGCCAGCAGTTACGGGATAGCGGGACTTTCCGGGGAGCTGTTTTTT | CASSYGIAGLSGELFF | TRBJ2-2 | 16 | TRBV6-5 | . | TRBD2
TGTGCCAGCAGTCCGACAGGGGCGGACACCATATATTTT | CASSPTGADTIYF | TRBJ1-3 | 13 | TRBV6-2/TRBV6-3 | few | TRBD1
TGTGCCAGCAGCCCCCGGGGACAGGGGACCGAAAAACTGTTTTTT | CASSPRGQGTEKLFF | TRBJ1-4 | 15 | TRBV6-2/TRBV6-3 | . | TRBD1
TGTGCCAGCAGCTTTGAGGACTATGGCTACACCTTC | CASSFEDYGYTF | TRBJ1-2 | 12 | TRBV5-6 | . | .
TGTGCCAGCAGTGTCCAGGGTGCAGAGACCCAGTACTTC | CASSVQGAETQYF | TRBJ2-5 | 13 | TRBV28 | once | .
TGTGCCAGCAGTTACGTCCAGGGAGGGCGGGACACTGAAGCTTTCTTT | CASSYVQGGRDTEAFF | TRBJ1-1 | 16 | TRBV6-2/TRBV6-3 | . | .
TGTGCCAGCAGTTCATCTAGGCGGGAGACCCAGTACTTC | CASSSSRRETQYF | TRBJ2-5 | 13 | TRBV12-3/TRBV12-4 | . | .
TGTGCCAGCAGCCTTCAGGGCGGGGTGAACTACGAGCAGTACTTC | CASSLQGGVNYEQYF | TRBJ2-7 | 15 | TRBV7-3 | . | .
TGTGCCAGCAGCGTTAGTGAGGGCTCGGGCTACACCTTC | CASSVSEGSGYTF | TRBJ1-2 | 13 | TRBV7-3 | . | .
TGTGCCATCGAGAAAGTGTCGCCAAACACTGAAGCTTTCTTT | CAIEKVSPNTEAFF | TRBJ1-1 | 14 | TRBV6-5 | once | .
TGTGCCAGCAGCCCCGGACAGGGTACTCAGCCCCAGCATTTT | CASSPGQGTQPQHF | TRBJ1-5 | 14 | TRBV6-2/TRBV6-3 | . | TRBD1
TGTGCCAGCAGTTCGGGACCCGGGAGGACGGACGAGCAGTTCTTC | CASSSGPGRTDEQFF | TRBJ2-1 | 15 | TRBV27 | few | TRBD2
TGTGCCAGCAGCTTAGGTGTCGGTCCCTATGGCTACACCTTC | CASSLGVGPYGYTF | TRBJ1-2 | 14 | TRBV11-2 | . | .
TGTGCCAGTAGCCCTATCGATGGGGACAGGGTTTGGGGAGCTTTCTTT | CASSPIDGDRVWGAFF | TRBJ1-1 | 16 | TRBV19 | . | TRBD1
TGTGCCTGGAGCAGGGACAGGGTAGTCTCTGGAAACACCATATATTTT | CAWSRDRVVSGNTIYF | TRBJ1-3 | 16 | TRBV30 | . | TRBD1
TGTGCCAGTAGTACCCTGGGGGCAGGGGGCGATGGAGACGAGCAGTACTTC | CASSTLGAGGDGDEQYF | TRBJ2-7 | 17 | TRBV19 | . | TRBD1
TGTGCCAGCAGTATCAGACAGGGGAATAGCAATCAGCCCCAGCATTTT | CASSIRQGNSNQPQHF | TRBJ1-5 | 16 | TRBV28 | . | TRBD1
TGTGCCAGCAGCTTAAAAGGAGCGCGTGAAGCTTTCTTT | CASSLKGAREAFF | TRBJ1-1 | 13 | TRBV7-3 | . | .
TGTGCCATCAGCTCTTCCGGGACAGGGGACGGAAACACCATATATTTT | CAISSSGTGDGNTIYF | TRBJ1-3 | 16 | TRBV10-3 | . | TRBD1
TGTGCCAGCAGTTTATCGAGGGGACTAGCGGGAGCCGAGCAGTACTTC | CASSLSRGLAGAEQYF | TRBJ2-7 | 16 | TRBV27 | . | TRBD2
TGTGCCAGCAGTCCGACCAGGGGGCTAGGGTATAATTCACCCCTCCACTTT | CASSPTRGLGYNSPLHF | TRBJ1-6 | 17 | TRBV28 | . | TRBD1